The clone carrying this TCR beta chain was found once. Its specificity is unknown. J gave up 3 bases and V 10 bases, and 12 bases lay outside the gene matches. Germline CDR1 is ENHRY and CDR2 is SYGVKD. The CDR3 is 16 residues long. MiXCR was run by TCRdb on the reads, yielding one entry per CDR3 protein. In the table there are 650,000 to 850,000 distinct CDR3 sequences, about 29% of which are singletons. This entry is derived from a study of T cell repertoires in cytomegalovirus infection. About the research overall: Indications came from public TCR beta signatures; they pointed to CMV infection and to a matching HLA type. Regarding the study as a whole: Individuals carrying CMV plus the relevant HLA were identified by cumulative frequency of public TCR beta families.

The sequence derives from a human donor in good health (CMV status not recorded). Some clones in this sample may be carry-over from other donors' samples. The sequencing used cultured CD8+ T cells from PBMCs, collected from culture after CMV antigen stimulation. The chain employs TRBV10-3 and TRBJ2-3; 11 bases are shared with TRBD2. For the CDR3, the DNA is TGTGCCACCCTGGGGGCTAGCGGGGGGTCGACAGATACGCAGTATTTT. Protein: CATLGASGGSTDTQYF.